This T cell receptor (beta chain) was identified during a study of T cell changes during pregnancy in multiple sclerosis. Germline V gene sequence: CDR1 MNHNS, CDR2 SASEGT. Trimming took off 4 bases at V and 2 bases at J, with 17 bases between the two ends. This CDR3 comprises 16 residues. Produced via immunoSEQ multiplex PCR; TCRdb's table is partial and in-frame only. The sample contains 35,000 to 50,000 clones, more than 90% of which appear only once. The sample in question was CD4+ T cells from peripheral blood mononuclear cells, obtained after pregnancy. The source of this sequence is a female donor in good health, enrolled as a control in a pregnancy study. The rearrangement joins TRBV6-1 to TRBJ2-5, with a tentative D call TRBD1 (6 bases). Here the CDR3 reads CASSAGPAGDQETQYF. CDR3 DNA sequence: TGTGCCAGCAGTGCAGGCCCCGCAGGGGATCAAGAGACCCAGTACTTC.